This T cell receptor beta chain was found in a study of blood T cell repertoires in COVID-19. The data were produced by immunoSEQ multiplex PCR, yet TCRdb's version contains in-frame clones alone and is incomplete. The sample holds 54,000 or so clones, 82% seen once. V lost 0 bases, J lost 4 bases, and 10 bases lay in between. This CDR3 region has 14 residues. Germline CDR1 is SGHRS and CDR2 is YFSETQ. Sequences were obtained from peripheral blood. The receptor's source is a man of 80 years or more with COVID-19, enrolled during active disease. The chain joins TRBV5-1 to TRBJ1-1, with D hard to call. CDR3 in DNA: TGCGCCAGCAGCTTGGGAGGGCTTGGCACTGAAGCTTTCTTT. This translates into CASSLGGLGTEAFF.